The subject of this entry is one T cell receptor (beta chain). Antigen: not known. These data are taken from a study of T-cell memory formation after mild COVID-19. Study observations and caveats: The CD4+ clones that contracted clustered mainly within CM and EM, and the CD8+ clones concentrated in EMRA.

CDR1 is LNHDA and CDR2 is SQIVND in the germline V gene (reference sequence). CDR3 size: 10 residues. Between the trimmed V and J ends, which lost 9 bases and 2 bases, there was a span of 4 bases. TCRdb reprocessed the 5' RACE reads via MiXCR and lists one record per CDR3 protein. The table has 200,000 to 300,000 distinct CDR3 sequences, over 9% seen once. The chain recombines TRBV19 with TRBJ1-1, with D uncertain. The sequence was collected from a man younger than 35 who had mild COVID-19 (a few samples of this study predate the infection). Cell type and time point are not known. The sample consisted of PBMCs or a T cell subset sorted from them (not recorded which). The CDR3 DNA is TGTGCCAGCCGTAACACTGAAGCTTTCTTT. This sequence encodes CASRNTEAFF.